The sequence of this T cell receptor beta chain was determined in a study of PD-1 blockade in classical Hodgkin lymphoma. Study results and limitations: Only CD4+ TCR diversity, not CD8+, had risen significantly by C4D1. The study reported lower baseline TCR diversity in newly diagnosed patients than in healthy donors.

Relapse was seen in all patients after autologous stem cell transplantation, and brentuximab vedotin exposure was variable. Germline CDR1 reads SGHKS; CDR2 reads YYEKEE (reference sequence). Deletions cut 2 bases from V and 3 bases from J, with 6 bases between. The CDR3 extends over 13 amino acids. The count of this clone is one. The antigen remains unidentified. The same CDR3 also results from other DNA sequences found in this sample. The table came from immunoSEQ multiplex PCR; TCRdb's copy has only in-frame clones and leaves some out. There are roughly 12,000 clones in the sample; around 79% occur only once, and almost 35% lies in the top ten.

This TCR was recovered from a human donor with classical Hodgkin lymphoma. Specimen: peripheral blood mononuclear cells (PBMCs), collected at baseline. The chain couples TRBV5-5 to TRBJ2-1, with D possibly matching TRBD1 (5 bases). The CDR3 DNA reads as TGTGCCAGCAGCTTAGACAGCTACAATGAGCAGTTCTTC. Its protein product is CASSLDSYNEQFF.